This T cell receptor (beta chain) was obtained from a study of CD8 T cells in ankylosing spondylitis. Whole-study results and caveats: Reports say disease-linked clones showed up significantly more in matched ankylosing spondylitis synovial fluid. What appeared characteristic of ankylosing spondylitis blood was a TCR beta motif of seven to nine highly homologous variants. In synovial fluid and blood from reactive arthritis, some motif variants were previously reported.

Generation of TCR beta libraries employed quantitative 5'-RACE incorporating molecular barcodes. TCRdb independently ran MiXCR on the 5' RACE reads; one entry per CDR3 protein. Of 150,000 or so distinct CDR3 sequences listed, approximately 10% were seen once; the top ten hold roughly 15%. There are a few counts of this clonotype. Its cognate antigen is unknown. The sequence derives from a female donor with ankylosing spondylitis or in good health (not recorded which). Sequenced input: blood, either unsorted or a sorted T cell fraction (not recorded which).

The CDR3, as DNA: TGCAGTGCTCGGCTGTATGGCTACACCTTC. This gives the protein CSARLYGYTF. The chain links TRBV20-1 to TRBJ1-2; D is uncertain. The V end was cut by 5 bases, the J end by 5 bases, with 6 bases between. Germline assignment: CDR1 DFQATT and CDR2 SNEGSKA (reference sequence). The CDR3 runs 10 residues.